What follows are 27 T cell receptor beta chains derived from one specimen sequenced in a study of response to subunit inactivated influenza vaccine. TCRdb reanalysed the RT-PCR reads using MiXCR and keeps one entry per CDR3 protein. The sample has about 650,000 distinct CDR3 sequences, around a sixth seen once. Sequenced here: PBMCs from blood, sampled approximately 12 days after vaccination. The origin of the receptors is a man aged 50 to 59 who received an inactivated influenza vaccine.

This chain uses TRBV7-2 with TRBJ1-6; tentatively, D is TRBD1 (5 bases). This CDR3 spans 15 amino acids. CDR1 is SGHTA and CDR2 is FQGNSA in the germline V gene. Trimming shortened V by 5 bases and J by 10 bases, and 18 bases separated the two germline ends. DNA of the CDR3: TGTGCCAGCAGCCCGGCTCAGGGCGGGTTCTCACCCCTCCACTTT. It specifies CASSPAQGGFSPLHF.

The chain employs TRBV29-1 and TRBJ2-7; D gene unclear. V lost 2 bases and J 1 base, leaving 9 bases between the germline ends. This CDR3 is built from 13 residues. CDR1 SQVTM and CDR2 ANQGSEA come from the germline V gene. CDR3 coding DNA: TGCAGCGTTGAATTCCGGAATTCCTACGAGCAGTACTTC. Its protein product is CSVEFRNSYEQYF.

The gene calls are TRBV11-2 and TRBJ2-1; 13 bases match TRBD2. Germline trimming cut 3 bases from V and 0 bases from J; bases unmatched to any gene: 5. CDR1 SGHAT and CDR2 FQNNGV come from the germline V gene. The CDR3 totals 18 residues. This chain's CDR3 is CASSFGRTSGGSYNEQFF. CDR3 DNA sequence: TGTGCCAGCAGCTTCGGCCGGACTAGCGGGGGCTCCTACAATGAGCAGTTCTTC.

The chain links TRBV3-1 to TRBJ1-3; D might be TRBD1 (6 bases). This CDR3 has 19 residues. The V gene's germline CDR1 is LGHDT and CDR2 YNNKEL (reference sequence). V was shortened by 4 bases and J by 0 bases, with 22 bases between the two germline ends. CDR3: CASSRAGTSRRSSGNTIYF. The CDR3 nucleotides are TGTGCCAGCAGCCGCGCTGGGACATCCAGGCGGAGCTCTGGAAACACCATATATTTT.

V gene TRBV4-1 combines with J gene TRBJ1-3; no clear D gene. The CDR3 loop spans 12 amino acids. Trimming left V 2 bases short and J 4 bases short, with 3 bases between. Per germline, CDR1 MGHRA and CDR2 YSYEKL. CDR3: CASSQLGNTIYF. The CDR3 DNA sequence: TGCGCCAGCAGCCAACTGGGAAACACCATATATTTT.

This clonotype has a handful of counts. The chain has TRBV29-1 and TRBJ1-2, with D unclear. The CDR3 contains 13 residues. The V end lost 2 bases, the J end lost 2 bases, and 9 bases lay between the germline ends. CDR1 and CDR2 from the germline V gene are SQVTM and ANQGSEA. The CDR3 bases are TGCAGCGTTGAACGGCACCGGAACTATGGCTACACCTTC. Its translation is CSVERHRNYGYTF. Full variable domain (remainder filled in from reference TRBV29-1 and TRBJ1-2): SAVISQKPSRDICQRGTSLTIQCQVDSQVTMMFWYRQQPGQSLTLIATANQGSEATYESGFVIDKFPISRPNLTFSTLTVSNMSPEDSSIYLCSVERHRNYGYTFGSGTRLTVV.

This rearrangement joins TRBV4-2 to TRBJ2-1, with 11 bases lining up with TRBD2. J gave up 5 bases and V 4 bases, and 7 bases lay outside the gene matches. This CDR3 is built from 16 residues. Germline CDR1 LGHNA, CDR2 YNFKEQ. The CDR3 region is CASSPVGLAVNNEQFF. The CDR3 DNA reads TGTGCCAGCAGCCCGGTGGGACTAGCGGTTAACAATGAGCAGTTCTTC.

V gene TRBV5-1 combines with J gene TRBJ2-5, with 8 bases fitting TRBD2. Trimming took 1 base from V and 5 from J; bases not matched to a gene: 10. This CDR3 region has 16 residues. CDR1 is SGHRS, CDR2 YFSETQ, per germline. The CDR3 coding sequence is TGCGCCAGCAGCTTGTCTTCTAGCGGGCCATGGGAGACCCAGTACTTC. Translating it yields CASSLSSSGPWETQYF. Full variable domain (missing parts from reference TRBV5-1 and TRBJ2-5): KAGVTQTPRYLIKTRGQQVTLSCSPISGHRSVSWYQQTPGQGLQFLFEYFSETQRNKGNFPGRFSGRQFSNSRSEMNVSTLELGDSALYLCASSLSSSGPWETQYFGPGTRLLVL.

This clonotype showed up just a few times. The chain couples TRBV7-2 to TRBJ2-1; 7 positions match TRBD2. Germline CDR1 reads SGHTA; CDR2 reads FQGNSA. There are 13 residues in the CDR3. Unmatched junction bases numbered 5, after V lost 7 bases and J lost 5 bases. CDR3 nucleotide sequence: TGTGCCAGCATAAGGGGAGGGGACAATGAGCAGTTCTTC. Residues: CASIRGGDNEQFF.

The chain joins TRBV5-6 to TRBJ1-1, with D tentatively TRBD1 (5 bases). CDR1 is SGHDT, CDR2 YYEEEE, per germline. Trimming cost V 6 bases and J 5 bases, with 23 bases left between them. This CDR3 comprises 16 residues. The CDR3 region has the DNA TGTGCCAGCACCGGGACTTACAGGAGGAAGGGGACTGAAGCTTTCTTT. As protein: CASTGTYRRKGTEAFF.

The rearrangement uses TRBV5-1 and TRBJ2-7, with 11 positions matching TRBD1. Germline assignment: CDR1 SGHRS and CDR2 YFSETQ. This CDR3 has 16 residues. The trim removed 0 bases at V and 5 bases at J, leaving 7 bases unmatched. The CDR3 region has the DNA TGCGCCAGCAGCTTGGAGGGGACAGGGGGTTGGGACGAGCAGTACTTC. Its protein is CASSLEGTGGWDEQYF.

This clonotype was recorded a few times. The V and J genes are TRBV7-9 and TRBJ2-1; 8 nucleotides line up with TRBD2. The CDR3 has 17 amino acids. Germline-derived CDR1 and CDR2 are SEHNR and FQNEAQ (reference sequence). V lost 6 bases and J lost 5; bases outside the gene matches: 15. CDR3 sequence reads: CASRPPSPGLGNNEQFF. The CDR3 DNA reads TGTGCCAGCAGACCCCCTTCGCCGGGACTAGGGAACAATGAGCAGTTCTTC. The full variable domain, with the rest looked up from reference TRBV7-9 and TRBJ2-1, is DTGVSQNPRHKITKRGQNVTFRCDPISEHNRLYWYRQTLGQGPEFLTYFQNEAQLEKSRLLSDRFSAERPKGSFSTLEIQRTEQGDSAMYLCASRPPSPGLGNNEQFFGPGTRLTVL.

This clonotype has at least ten counts. The chain combines TRBV5-5 with TRBJ2-1; 7 bases match TRBD1. The V gene end was trimmed by 0 bases and the J gene end by 9 bases; junction bases not matched to a gene: 6. Germline loops: CDR1 SGHKS, CDR2 YYEKEE (reference sequence). CDR3 length: 14 amino acids. CDR3 region: CASSLGGGVGEQFF. The CDR3 nucleotides are TGTGCCAGCAGCTTGGGAGGGGGCGTTGGTGAGCAGTTCTTC. Full variable domain (rest looked up from reference TRBV5-5 and TRBJ2-1): DAGVTQSPTHLIKTRGQQVTLRCSPISGHKSVSWYQQVLGQGPQFIFQYYEKEERGRGNFPDRFSARQFPNYSSELNVNALLLGDSALYLCASSLGGGVGEQFFGPGTRLTVL.

Comment on this clonotype: At one end, the junction sequence differs from germline, possibly due to a read error. The chain joins TRBV12-3 or TRBV12-4 to TRBJ2-1; D ambiguous. The CDR3 has 13 residues. This CDR3 is CASSLEAINVQFF. CDR3 in DNA: TGTGCCAGCAGTTTAGAAGCGATCAATGTGCAGTTCTTC.

The rearrangement uses TRBV7-6 and TRBJ2-7, with 10 bases aligning to TRBD1. Germline CDR1 and CDR2: SGHVS and FNYEAQ. J was trimmed by 2 bases and V by 4 bases; bases with no gene match: 5. This CDR3 has 15 amino acids. CDR3 sequence: CASSSGQGFTYEQYF. CDR3 DNA: TGTGCCAGCAGCTCGGGACAGGGGTTCACCTACGAGCAGTACTTC. The entire variable domain, with the rest obtained from reference TRBV7-6 and TRBJ2-7, is as follows: GAGVSQSPRYKVTKRGQDVALRCDPISGHVSLYWYRQALGQGPEFLTYFNYEAQQDKSGLPNDRFSAERPEGSISTLTIQRTEQRDSAMYRCASSSGQGFTYEQYFGPGTRLTVT.

This clonotype was seen more than once but under ten times. V and J are TRBV12-3 or TRBV12-4 and TRBJ1-2; D gene unclear. Trimming pared 0 bases from V and 0 bases from J, leaving 8 bases between. The CDR3 is 15 residues long. The CDR3: CASSLAGIANYGYTF. The CDR3 bases are TGTGCCAGCAGTTTAGCGGGGATTGCTAACTATGGCTACACCTTC.

The table lists this clonotype with a few counts. This chain links TRBV20-1 with TRBJ2-5; D not certain. V gave up 6 bases and J gave up 5 bases, with 10 bases separating them. From germline, CDR1 is DFQATT and CDR2 SNEGSKA (reference sequence). The CDR3 has 11 amino acids. Here the CDR3 reads CSALFLETQYF. The CDR3 region has the DNA TGCAGTGCGCTCTTCCTGGAGACCCAGTACTTC.

Points on this clonotype: The junction departs from germline at one end; a sequencing error may be responsible. The V and J genes are TRBV11-2 and TRBJ1-1, with no clear D. CDR3 length: 11 amino acids. CDR1 SGHAT and CDR2 FQNNGV come from the germline V gene. CDR3 loop: CAGSSSTEAFF. CDR3 DNA sequence: TGTGCCGGCAGCTCGAGCACTGAAGCTTTCTTT.

There are many counts of this clonotype. The V call is TRBV12-3 or TRBV12-4, the J call TRBJ2-7; 8 bases align to TRBD1. There are 15 residues in the CDR3. With V trimmed by 3 bases and J by 2 bases, 6 bases remained unmatched. CDR3 nucleotides: TGTGCCAGCAGTTTTGAAAGGGACAGGACCTACGAGCAGTACTTC. Residues: CASSFERDRTYEQYF.

Ten or more counts support this clonotype. The chain recombines TRBV20-1 with TRBJ2-5; 9 nucleotides agree with TRBD2. Germline CDR1 and CDR2: DFQATT and SNEGSKA (reference sequence). Trimming took 4 bases from V and 5 from J; bases not matched to a gene: 11. The CDR3 has 15 residues. This CDR3 reads CSAIQFGTSRETQYF. As DNA, the CDR3 is TGCAGTGCTATCCAGTTCGGGACTAGCAGGGAGACCCAGTACTTC.

This clonotype was found a few times. V usage is TRBV4-3 and J usage is TRBJ2-7; 8 bases fit TRBD1. The CDR3 extends over 15 amino acids. Germline assignment: CDR1 LGHNA and CDR2 YSLEER. Unmatched junction bases numbered 5, after V lost 0 bases and J lost 4 bases. CDR3 coding DNA: TGCGCCAGCAGCCAAGAGTCAGGGGGCTGGTACGAGCAGTACTTC. The encoded protein is CASSQESGGWYEQYF.

In this sample, this clonotype turned up a few times. The CDR3 region is CASSRYRGFLNEKLFF. Written as DNA, the CDR3 is TGTGCCAGCAGCCGATACAGGGGGTTCCTTAATGAAAAACTGTTTTTT. V gene TRBV14 combines with J gene TRBJ1-4; 8 nucleotides match TRBD1. The germline gives CDR1 SGHDN, CDR2 FVKESK. The CDR3 is made up of 16 amino acids. Unmatched junction bases numbered 8, after V lost 4 bases and J lost 4 bases.

The chain has TRBV6-2 or TRBV6-3 and TRBJ2-1; 11 positions match TRBD2. CDR3 length: 14 amino acids. CDR1 and CDR2 from the germline V gene are MNHEY and SVGEGT. V gave up 10 bases and J gave up 3 bases; unmatched junction bases: 5. DNA for the CDR3: TGTGCCACGGGACTAGCGGATCTCTACAATGAGCAGTTCTTC. Protein product: CATGLADLYNEQFF.

The chain is built from TRBV15 and TRBJ2-5; 8 positions agree with TRBD2. The CDR3 runs 15 residues. Trimming took 3 bases from V and 5 from J; bases not matched to a gene: 8. Germline V lookup: CDR1 LNHNV, CDR2 YYDKDF (reference sequence). This chain's CDR3 is CATSRSLAGGETQYF. The CDR3 DNA follows: TGTGCCACCAGCAGGTCGCTAGCGGGCGGGGAGACCCAGTACTTC.

This clonotype was detected a few times. This chain uses TRBV20-1 with TRBJ2-7, with TRBD2 identical over 11 bases. Germline values: CDR1 DFQATT, CDR2 SNEGSKA (reference sequence). J lost 4 bases, V lost 6 bases, and 20 bases had no gene match. The CDR3 spans 18 residues. The CDR3 sequence is CSATRYLAGGPWEYEQYF. In DNA form, the CDR3 reads TGCAGTGCGACTCGCTATCTAGCGGGGGGCCCCTGGGAATACGAGCAGTACTTC.

The V gene is TRBV20-1, the J gene TRBJ2-7; 7 bases match TRBD1. The V gene end was trimmed by 6 bases and the J gene end by 6 bases; junction bases not matched to a gene: 11. The CDR3 spans 13 residues. Germline CDR1 and CDR2: DFQATT and SNEGSKA (reference sequence). In DNA form, the CDR3 reads TGCAGTGCCGGCGACAGGGTGGGCATCGAGCAGTACTTC. Its protein product is CSAGDRVGIEQYF.

This clonotype was counted only a few times. The gene calls are TRBV10-3 and TRBJ2-7, with 9 bases matching TRBD2. The V and J ends lost 8 bases and 4 bases, in that order; junction bases with no gene match: 6. Germline loops: CDR1 ENHRY, CDR2 SYGVKD. This CDR3 contains 13 residues. The CDR3: CAISPTSGYEQYF. The DNA of the CDR3 is TGTGCCATCTCCCCGACTAGCGGTTACGAGCAGTACTTC.